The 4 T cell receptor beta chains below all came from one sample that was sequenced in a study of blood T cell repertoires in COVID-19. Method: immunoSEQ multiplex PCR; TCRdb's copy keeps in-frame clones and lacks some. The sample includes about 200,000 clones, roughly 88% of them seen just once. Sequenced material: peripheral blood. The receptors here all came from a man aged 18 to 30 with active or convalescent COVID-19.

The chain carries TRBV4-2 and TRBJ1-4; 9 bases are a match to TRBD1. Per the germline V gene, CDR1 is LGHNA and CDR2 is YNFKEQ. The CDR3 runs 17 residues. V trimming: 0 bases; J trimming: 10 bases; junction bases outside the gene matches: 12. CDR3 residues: CASSQDLAGTGSRKLFF. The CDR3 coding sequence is TGTGCCAGCAGCCAAGATCTAGCCGGGACAGGGTCACGAAAACTGTTTTTT.

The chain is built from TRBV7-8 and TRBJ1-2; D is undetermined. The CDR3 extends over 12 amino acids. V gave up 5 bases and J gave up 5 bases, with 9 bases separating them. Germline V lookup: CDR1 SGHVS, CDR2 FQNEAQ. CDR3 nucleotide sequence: TGTGCCAGCAGCCCCCGACTTTATGGCTACACCTTC. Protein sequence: CASSPRLYGYTF.

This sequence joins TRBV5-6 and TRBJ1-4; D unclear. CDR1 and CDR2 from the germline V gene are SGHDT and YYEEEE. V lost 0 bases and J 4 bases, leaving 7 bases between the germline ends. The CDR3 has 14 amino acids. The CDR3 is CASSLGQRNEKLFF. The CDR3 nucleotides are TGTGCCAGCAGCTTGGGTCAGCGTAATGAAAAACTGTTTTTT.

CDR3 amino acids: CASSLGADQPQHF. As DNA, the CDR3 is TGTGCCAGCAGCTTAGGAGCGGATCAGCCCCAGCATTTT. The chain links TRBV13 to TRBJ1-5; no clear D gene. There are 13 residues in the CDR3. Germline V CDR1 and CDR2: PRHDT, FYEKMQ (reference sequence). The V end was cut by 0 bases, the J end by 5 bases, with 5 bases between. The full variable domain, with the rest looked up from reference TRBV13 and TRBJ1-5, is AAGVIQSPRHLIKEKRETATLKCYPIPRHDTVYWYQQGPGQDPQFLISFYEKMQSDKGSIPDRFSAQQFSDYHSELNMSSLELGDSALYFCASSLGADQPQHFGDGTRLSIL.